These 15 T cell receptor beta chains were all obtained from the same sample, sequenced in a study of radiotherapy plus CTLA-4 blockade in lung cancer. Libraries were prepared by immunoSEQ multiplex PCR; TCRdb keeps only in-frame clonotypes and omits some of them. The repertoire consists of tens of thousands of clones, with more than 85% occurring once and the leading ten covering approximately 15%. The starting material was peripheral blood, obtained from a patient treated with radiotherapy plus ipilimumab. These receptors were collected from a human donor with non-small cell lung cancer that progressed on radiotherapy plus ipilimumab.

The CDR3 loop is CASSFGTGGQPQHF. In nucleotides, the CDR3 is TGTGCCAGCAGCTTCGGGACAGGGGGACAGCCCCAGCATTTT. The genes are TRBV7-2 and TRBJ1-5; 11 bases line up with TRBD1. Germline loops: CDR1 SGHTA, CDR2 FQGNSA. The V gene end was trimmed by 3 bases and the J gene end by 7 bases; junction bases not matched to a gene: 2. The CDR3 totals 14 residues.

This clone is a singleton in its sample. V is TRBV18 and J is TRBJ1-1; 8 bases are a match to TRBD1. Trimming cost V 3 bases and J 3 bases; bases outside gene matches: 9. Germline CDR1 KGHSH, CDR2 LQKENI. The CDR3 consists of 16 residues. CDR3 sequence (DNA): TGTGCCAGCTCACCTAGACAGGGGTCTTTCGACACTGAAGCTTTCTTT. The encoded protein is CASSPRQGSFDTEAFF.

The chain employs TRBV13 and TRBJ2-6; 7 bases agree with TRBD1. CDR1 is PRHDT and CDR2 is FYEKMQ in the germline V gene (reference sequence). V trimming: 0 bases; J trimming: 4 bases; junction bases outside the gene matches: 6. The CDR3 contains 17 residues. CDR3 region: CASSLGTGRAGANVLTF. For the CDR3, the DNA is TGTGCCAGCAGCTTAGGGACAGGGCGCGCGGGGGCCAACGTCCTGACTTTC.

This clone was detected a few times. V usage is TRBV30 and J usage is TRBJ1-1, with 10 positions matching TRBD1. The CDR3 is 15 residues long. The J segment lost 7 bases and the V segment lost 3 bases, leaving 11 bases of the junction unmatched. The germline CDR1 and CDR2 sequences are GTSNPN and SVGIG (reference sequence). CDR3 residues: CAWRGTGALRSEAFF. DNA of the CDR3: TGTGCCTGGAGGGGGACAGGGGCCTTGCGGAGTGAAGCTTTCTTT. Using reference TRBV30 and TRBJ1-1 for the parts outside the CDR3, the full variable domain is SQTIHQWPATLVQPVGSPLSLECTVEGTSNPNLYWYRQAAGRGLQLLFYSVGIGQISSEVPQNLSASRPQDRQFILSSKKLLLSDSGFYLCAWRGTGALRSEAFFGQGTRLTVV.

J is TRBJ2-2 and V is TRBV11-2; D is unclear. Germline assignment: CDR1 SGHAT and CDR2 FQNNGV. CDR3 length equals 15 residues. The V and J ends lost 0 bases and 4 bases respectively, with 9 bases between them. CDR3 region: CASSLDETLTGELFF. The DNA of the CDR3 is TGTGCCAGCAGCTTAGATGAGACCCTCACCGGGGAGCTGTTTTTT.

The chain carries TRBV11-2 and TRBJ2-2, with TRBD1 matching 8 bases. V was pared by 3 bases and J by 0 bases, with 6 bases of the junction left unmatched. From germline, CDR1 is SGHAT and CDR2 FQNNGV. The CDR3 spans 17 residues. CDR3 residues: CASSLSAGQANTGELFF. The CDR3 DNA is TGTGCCAGCAGCTTGTCTGCGGGACAGGCGAACACCGGGGAGCTGTTTTTT.

This clone was recorded a few times. The chain recombines TRBV19 with TRBJ1-1; possibly TRBD1 for D (6 bases). The CDR3 extends over 14 amino acids. Germline CDR1 is LNHDA and CDR2 is SQIVND (reference sequence). The ends were cut back, 10 bases at V and 2 bases at J, with 17 bases in the middle. CDR3 amino acids: CATLPSDRNTEAFF. The CDR3 coding sequence is TGTGCCACCCTACCCTCGGACAGAAACACTGAAGCTTTCTTT.

This clone was found once. The chain carries TRBV19 and TRBJ1-5, with 9 bases fitting TRBD1. Trimming took 0 bases from V and 13 from J; bases not matched to a gene: 7. Looked up from germline, CDR1 is LNHDA and CDR2 is SQIVND (reference sequence). This CDR3 comprises 14 residues. The CDR3 loop reads CASSIEPGQGSQHF. CDR3 coding DNA: TGTGCCAGTAGTATAGAACCGGGACAGGGTTCGCAGCATTTT.

The rearrangement links TRBV4-2 to TRBJ1-2; TRBD1 aligns across 7 bases. Losses at the gene ends were 0 bases for V and 4 bases for J; bases not matched to a gene: 8. Germline V gives CDR1 LGHNA, CDR2 YNFKEQ. The CDR3 length is 16 residues. CDR3: CASSQDLTGPSYGYTF. The CDR3 region has the DNA TGTGCCAGCAGCCAAGACCTGACAGGGCCCTCCTATGGCTACACCTTC.

This clone was seen only a few times. The chain joins TRBV2 to TRBJ1-2; D perhaps matches TRBD1 (5 bases). The V end lost 1 base, the J end lost 6 bases, and 18 bases lay between the germline ends. The germline gives CDR1 SNHLY, CDR2 FYNNEI. The CDR3 spans 16 residues. CDR3 DNA: TGTGCCAGCAGTGAAGGGCCGTCCCGGGGGAAGGATGGCTACACCTTC. It translates to CASSEGPSRGKDGYTF.

The chain combines TRBV19 with TRBJ1-3, with D unclear. The CDR3 loop spans 14 amino acids. The germline gives CDR1 LNHDA, CDR2 SQIVND (reference sequence). Trimming took 3 bases from V and 4 from J, leaving 10 bases between them. CDR3 amino acids: CASSMLPSGNTIYF. CDR3 nucleotides: TGTGCCAGTAGTATGCTCCCCTCGGGAAACACCATATATTTT.

The V call is TRBV19, the J call TRBJ2-1; D is perhaps TRBD2 (5 bases). The CDR3 has 13 amino acids. Trimming stripped 4 bases from V and 8 bases from J, with 12 bases between. Germline CDR1 reads LNHDA; CDR2 reads SQIVND (reference sequence). The CDR3 DNA sequence: TGTGCCAGTAGTAGAGGGCCCGGGGATGAGCAGTTCTTC. Protein: CASSRGPGDEQFF.

The chain joins TRBV4-1 to TRBJ1-5, with 7 bases that match TRBD1. Germline-derived CDR1 and CDR2 are MGHRA and YSYEKL. The CDR3 is 16 amino acids. Unmatched junction bases numbered 6, after V lost 4 bases and J lost 0 bases. This chain's CDR3 is CASSPDRSHSNQPQHF. CDR3 bases: TGCGCCAGCAGCCCGGACAGGTCCCATAGCAATCAGCCCCAGCATTTT.

The chain employs TRBV28 and TRBJ1-4; possible D gene TRBD1, 6 bases. This CDR3 spans 12 amino acids. CDR1 MDHEN and CDR2 SYDVKM come from the germline V gene. V was cut by 6 bases and J by 14 bases, with 16 bases left in between. In DNA, the CDR3 is TGTGCCAGCAGCTATTTACAGGGCTCGCTGTTTTTT. This encodes CASSYLQGSLFF.

The J gene is TRBJ2-4, the V gene TRBV9; 14 nucleotides agree with TRBD2. J was trimmed by 0 bases and V by 4 bases; bases with no gene match: 12. The germline CDR1 and CDR2 sequences are SGDLS and YYNGEE. The CDR3 is 20 residues long. CDR3 in amino acids: CASSTAPGLAGAIAKNIQYF. Written as DNA, the CDR3 is TGTGCCAGCAGCACGGCTCCGGGACTAGCGGGAGCGATAGCCAAAAACATTCAGTACTTC.